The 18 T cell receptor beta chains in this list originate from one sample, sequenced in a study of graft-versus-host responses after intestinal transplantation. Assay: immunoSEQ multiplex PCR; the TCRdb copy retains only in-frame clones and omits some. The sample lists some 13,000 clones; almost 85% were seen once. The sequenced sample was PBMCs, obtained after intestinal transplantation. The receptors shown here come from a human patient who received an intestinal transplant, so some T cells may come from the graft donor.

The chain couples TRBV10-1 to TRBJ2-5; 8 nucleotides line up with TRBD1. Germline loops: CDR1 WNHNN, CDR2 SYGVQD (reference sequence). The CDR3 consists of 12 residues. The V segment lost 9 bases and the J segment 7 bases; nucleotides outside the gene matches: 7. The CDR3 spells CASGQGGGTQYF. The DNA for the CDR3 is TGCGCCAGTGGACAGGGCGGCGGGACCCAGTACTTC.

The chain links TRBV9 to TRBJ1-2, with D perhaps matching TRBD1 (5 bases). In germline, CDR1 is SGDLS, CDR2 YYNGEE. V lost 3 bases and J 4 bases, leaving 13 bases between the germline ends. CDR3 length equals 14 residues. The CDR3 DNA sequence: TGTGCCAGCAGCGGGATGACAGAACCCTATGGCTACACCTTC. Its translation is CASSGMTEPYGYTF.

In DNA form, the CDR3 reads TGTGCCAGCAGTCTAAAGGGGGTTGTGAACACTGAAGCTTTCTTT. It translates to CASSLKGVVNTEAFF. V is TRBV28 and J is TRBJ1-1; TRBD1 might be the D (6 bases). V dropped 5 bases and J dropped 0 bases, with 13 bases sitting between them. CDR1 is MDHEN and CDR2 is SYDVKM in the germline V gene. There are 15 residues in the CDR3.

The CDR3 sequence is CAAGGDLAKNIQYF. DNA of the CDR3: TGTGCCGCCGGCGGGGATCTAGCCAAAAACATTCAGTACTTC. V usage is TRBV10-3 and J usage is TRBJ2-4, with D tentatively TRBD2 (6 bases). V lost 11 bases and J lost 0, with 14 bases in between. This CDR3 has 14 residues. CDR1 is ENHRY and CDR2 is SYGVKD in the germline V gene.

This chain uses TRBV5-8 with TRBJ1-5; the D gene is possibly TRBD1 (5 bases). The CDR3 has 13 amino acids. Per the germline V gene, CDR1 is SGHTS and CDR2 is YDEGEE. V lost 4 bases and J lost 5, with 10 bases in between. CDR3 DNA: TGTGCCAGCAGCGGGGCCCCCGATCAGCCCCAGCATTTT. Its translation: CASSGAPDQPQHF.

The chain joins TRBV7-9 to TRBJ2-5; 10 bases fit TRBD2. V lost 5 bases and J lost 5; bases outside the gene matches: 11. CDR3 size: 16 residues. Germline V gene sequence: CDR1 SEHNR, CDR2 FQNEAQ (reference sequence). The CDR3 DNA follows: TGTGCCAGCAGCCGTACACTAGCGGGAACTTTCGAGACCCAGTACTTC. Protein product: CASSRTLAGTFETQYF.

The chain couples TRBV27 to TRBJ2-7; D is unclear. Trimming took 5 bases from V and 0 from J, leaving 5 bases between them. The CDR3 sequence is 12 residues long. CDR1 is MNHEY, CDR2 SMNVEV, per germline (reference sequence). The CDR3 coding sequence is TGTGCCAGCAGTACAAGCTCCTACGAGCAGTACTTC. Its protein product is CASSTSSYEQYF.

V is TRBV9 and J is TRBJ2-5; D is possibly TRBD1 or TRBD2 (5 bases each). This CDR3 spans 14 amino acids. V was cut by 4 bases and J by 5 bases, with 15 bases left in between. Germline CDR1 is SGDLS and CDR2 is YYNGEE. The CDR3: CASSTQGAGETQYF. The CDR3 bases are TGTGCCAGCAGCACTCAGGGAGCTGGGGAGACCCAGTACTTC.

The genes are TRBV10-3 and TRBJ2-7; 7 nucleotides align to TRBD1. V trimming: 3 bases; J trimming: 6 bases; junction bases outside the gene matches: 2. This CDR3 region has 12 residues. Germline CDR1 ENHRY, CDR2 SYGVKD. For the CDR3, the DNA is TGTGCCATCAGTGATGACAGGGCCGAGCAGTACTTC. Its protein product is CAISDDRAEQYF.

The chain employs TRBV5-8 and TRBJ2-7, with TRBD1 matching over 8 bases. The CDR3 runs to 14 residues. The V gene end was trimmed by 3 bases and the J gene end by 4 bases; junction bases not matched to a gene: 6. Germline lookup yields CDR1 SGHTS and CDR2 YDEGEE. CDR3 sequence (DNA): TGTGCCAGCAGCTCCCGACAGGGGTGGTACGAGCAGTACTTC. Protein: CASSSRQGWYEQYF. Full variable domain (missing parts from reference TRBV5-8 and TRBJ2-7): EAGVTQSPTHLIKTRGQQATLRCSPISGHTSVYWYQQALGLGLQFLLWYDEGEERNRGNFPPRFSGRQFPNYSSELNVNALELEDSALYLCASSSRQGWYEQYFGPGTRLTVT.

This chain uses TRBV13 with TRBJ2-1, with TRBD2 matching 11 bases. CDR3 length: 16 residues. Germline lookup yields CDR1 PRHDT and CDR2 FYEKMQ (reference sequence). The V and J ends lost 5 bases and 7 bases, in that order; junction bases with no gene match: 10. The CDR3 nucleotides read TGTGCCAGCAGCCAGGGAAGTAGCGGGAGGGCGAATGAGCAGTTCTTC. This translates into CASSQGSSGRANEQFF.

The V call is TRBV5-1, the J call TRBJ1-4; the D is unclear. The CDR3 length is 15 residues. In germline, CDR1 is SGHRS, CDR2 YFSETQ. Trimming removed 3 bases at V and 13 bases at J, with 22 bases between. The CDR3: CASSSLLGSPVGLFF. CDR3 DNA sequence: TGCGCCAGCAGCTCGCTTCTGGGCAGCCCAGTCGGACTGTTTTTT.

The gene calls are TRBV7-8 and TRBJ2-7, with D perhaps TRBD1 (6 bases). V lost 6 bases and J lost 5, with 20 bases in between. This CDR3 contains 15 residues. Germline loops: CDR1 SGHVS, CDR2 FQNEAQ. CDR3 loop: CASRQSWGQRDEQYF. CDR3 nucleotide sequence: TGTGCCAGCAGACAATCATGGGGGCAGAGAGACGAGCAGTACTTC.

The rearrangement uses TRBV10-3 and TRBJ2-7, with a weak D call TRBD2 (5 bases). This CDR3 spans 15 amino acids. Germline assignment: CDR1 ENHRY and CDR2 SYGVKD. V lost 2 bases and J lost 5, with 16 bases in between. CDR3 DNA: TGTGCCATCAGTGAGGATGGATCGGGAAGGGACGAGCAGTACTTC. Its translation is CAISEDGSGRDEQYF.

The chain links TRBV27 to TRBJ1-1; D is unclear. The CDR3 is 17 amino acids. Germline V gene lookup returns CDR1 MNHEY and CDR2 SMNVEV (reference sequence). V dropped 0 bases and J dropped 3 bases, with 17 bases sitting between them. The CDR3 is CASSLSSGFPEDTEAFF. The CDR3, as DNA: TGTGCCAGCAGTTTATCGTCGGGGTTCCCGGAGGACACTGAAGCTTTCTTT.

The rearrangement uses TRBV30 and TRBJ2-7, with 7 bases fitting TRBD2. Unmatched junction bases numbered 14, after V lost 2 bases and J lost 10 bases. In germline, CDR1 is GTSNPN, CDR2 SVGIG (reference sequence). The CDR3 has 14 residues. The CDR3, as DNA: TGTGCCTGGAGTCCCGGACTAGAGGGTCGTGGACAGTACTTC. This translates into CAWSPGLEGRGQYF.

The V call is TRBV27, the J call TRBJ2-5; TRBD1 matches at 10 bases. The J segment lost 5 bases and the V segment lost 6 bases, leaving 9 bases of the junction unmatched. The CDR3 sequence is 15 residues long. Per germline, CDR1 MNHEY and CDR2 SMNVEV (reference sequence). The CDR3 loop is CASSGTGDGGETQYF. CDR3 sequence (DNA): TGTGCCAGCAGCGGGACAGGGGATGGAGGGGAGACCCAGTACTTC.

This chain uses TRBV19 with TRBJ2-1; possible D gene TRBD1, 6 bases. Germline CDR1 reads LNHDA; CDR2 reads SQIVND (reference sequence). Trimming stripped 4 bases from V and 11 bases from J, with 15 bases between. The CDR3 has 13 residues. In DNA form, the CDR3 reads TGTGCCAGTAGTAGGGACACGGCCGGGAAGCAGTTCTTC. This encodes CASSRDTAGKQFF.